The 25 T cell receptor beta chains in this list originate from one sample, sequenced in a study of T cell responses to AZD1222 COVID-19 vaccine. Assay used: immunoSEQ multiplex PCR; TCRdb lists only in-frame clones, some missing. This table holds some 130,000 clones, roughly 89% found once. The sample in question was peripheral blood, obtained on day 0 of AZD1222 vaccination. All receptors derive from an adult in good health.

This chain joins TRBV7-8 and TRBJ1-5, with D possibly TRBD1 on 5 matching bases. Trimming removed 2 bases from V and 6 bases from J, with 14 bases in between. The CDR3 has 15 amino acids. Germline V gene sequence: CDR1 SGHVS, CDR2 FQNEAQ. CDR3 bases: TGTGCCAGCAGCTTAAGGCAAGGGGCCAGTCAGCCCCAGCATTTT. Its protein is CASSLRQGASQPQHF.

The CDR3 DNA reads as TGTGCCTGGAGGAAGTGGGGGGCGACCGGATCCTACGAGCAGTACTTC. Translating gives CAWRKWGATGSYEQYF. The rearrangement uses TRBV30 and TRBJ2-7; D is possibly TRBD1 or TRBD2 (6 bases each). V shed 3 bases and J shed 1 base, with 19 bases lying between them. Germline V CDR1 and CDR2: GTSNPN, SVGIG (reference sequence). This CDR3 region has 16 residues.

This clone appeared once. The genes are TRBV6-5 and TRBJ1-1; perhaps TRBD1 as D (5 bases). CDR3 length equals 13 residues. V was shortened by 5 bases and J by 4 bases, with 11 bases between the two germline ends. Germline-derived CDR1 and CDR2 are MNHEY and SVGAGI. This CDR3 reads CASSPGGPTEAFF. CDR3 coding DNA: TGTGCCAGCAGTCCCGGGGGACCCACTGAAGCTTTCTTT.

The rearrangement links TRBV30 to TRBJ1-2, with D unclear. The germline V gene has CDR1 GTSNPN and CDR2 SVGIG (reference sequence). The V gene lost 5 bases and the J gene lost 5 bases, with 9 bases spanning the gap. The CDR3 runs to 11 residues. DNA for the CDR3: TGTGCCTGGGGCCTAGGGTATGGCTACACCTTC. This codes for CAWGLGYGYTF.

The V and J genes are TRBV27 and TRBJ2-7; tentative D call: TRBD2 (7 bases). The CDR3 length is 14 residues. The V end lost 3 bases, the J end lost 4 bases, and 13 bases lay between the germline ends. The germline CDR1 and CDR2 sequences are MNHEY and SMNVEV (reference sequence). CDR3 amino acids: CASSLGGHFYEQYF. Here the CDR3 DNA reads TGTGCCAGCAGTTTGGGGGGGCACTTTTACGAGCAGTACTTC.

The chain uses TRBV5-4 and TRBJ2-3; 13 positions agree with TRBD2. After removal of 2 bases from V and 5 bases from J, the junction contained 2 bases not matched to a gene. Germline values: CDR1 SGHNT, CDR2 YYREEE (reference sequence). This CDR3 is built from 15 residues. The CDR3 DNA is TGTGCCAGCAGCTTACTAGCGGGGGGGGGAGATACGCAGTATTTT. Residues: CASSLLAGGGDTQYF.

This clone appeared a single time. The V call is TRBV18, the J call TRBJ1-1, with D possibly being TRBD1 (5 bases). This CDR3 comprises 15 residues. Trimming pared 2 bases from V and 4 bases from J, leaving 14 bases between. CDR1 is KGHSH and CDR2 is LQKENI in the germline V gene. The CDR3 nucleotides read TGTGCCAGCTCACCAGTTACCCCCGGGACCACTGAAGCTTTCTTT. Encoded protein: CASSPVTPGTTEAFF.

V is TRBV2 and J is TRBJ1-5; no clear D. The V gene lost 1 base and the J gene lost 9 bases, with 7 bases spanning the gap. This CDR3 has 12 residues. Germline loops: CDR1 SNHLY, CDR2 FYNNEI. The CDR3 sequence is CASSEGVWPQHF. The CDR3 DNA follows: TGTGCCAGCAGTGAAGGTGTATGGCCCCAGCATTTT.

The chain is built from TRBV7-9 and TRBJ2-7; D uncertain. The CDR3 has 15 amino acids. CDR1 is SEHNR, CDR2 FQNEAQ, per germline (reference sequence). V lost 0 bases and J 0 bases, leaving 9 bases between the germline ends. The CDR3 DNA is TGTGCCAGCAGCTTAGCGCTTCGGAGCTCCTACGAGCAGTACTTC. It encodes CASSLALRSSYEQYF.

This clone was detected a few times. The chain joins TRBV29-1 to TRBJ1-5; D may be TRBD1 (5 bases). V lost 6 bases, J lost 3 bases, and 9 bases lay in between. The CDR3 has 12 amino acids. Germline CDR1 is SQVTM and CDR2 is ANQGSEA. The CDR3 loop is CSVGGVNQPQHF. As DNA, the CDR3 is TGCAGCGTGGGGGGGGTCAATCAGCCCCAGCATTTT. Full variable domain (missing parts from reference TRBV29-1 and TRBJ1-5): SAVISQKPSRDICQRGTSLTIQCQVDSQVTMMFWYRQQPGQSLTLIATANQGSEATYESGFVIDKFPISRPNLTFSTLTVSNMSPEDSSIYLCSVGGVNQPQHFGDGTRLSIL.

The count of this clone is one. J is TRBJ2-3 and V is TRBV9; D unresolved. The CDR3 is 14 residues long. CDR1 and CDR2 (germline): SGDLS, YYNGEE. Trimming cost V 0 bases and J 1 base, with 6 bases left between them. CDR3 nucleotide sequence: TGTGCCAGCAGCGTAGTCGCCGGCACAGATACGCAGTATTTT. Protein sequence: CASSVVAGTDTQYF.

The chain is built from TRBV5-4 and TRBJ1-3; D unclear. Germline V CDR1 and CDR2: SGHNT, YYREEE (reference sequence). The CDR3 consists of 14 residues. Trimming cost V 4 bases and J 3 bases, with 11 bases left between them. The CDR3 DNA is TGTGCCAGCAGCCTTGACCCGGGTGGAAACACCATATATTTT. Its protein product is CASSLDPGGNTIYF.

The chain combines TRBV6-4 with TRBJ1-1; D unresolved. The germline V gene has CDR1 MRHNA and CDR2 SNTAGT. The ends were cut back, 2 bases at V and 11 bases at J, with 12 bases in the middle. This CDR3 has 12 residues. CDR3 in DNA: TGTGCCAGCAGTGACCGGGGAGGCGAGGCTTTCTTT. Translation: CASSDRGGEAFF.

Regarding this clone: The germline gene is not matched at one end of the junction; a read error may be the cause. This rearrangement joins TRBV2 to TRBJ2-1, with a tentative D call TRBD2 (5 bases). From germline, CDR1 is SNHLY and CDR2 FYNNEI. CDR3 size: 13 residues. CDR3 DNA: TGTGCCAGCGGTGAGGGTGGGGTCGCTGAGCAGTTCTTC. The encoded protein is CASGEGGVAEQFF.

J is TRBJ2-3 and V is TRBV18; 11 positions agree with TRBD2. Germline V gives CDR1 KGHSH, CDR2 LQKENI. J was trimmed by 4 bases and V by 4 bases; bases with no gene match: 7. This CDR3 is built from 16 residues. CDR3 bases: TGTGCCAGCTCACTCCCAGTAGCGGGGGGGCCAGATACGCAGTATTTT. Residues: CASSLPVAGGPDTQYF.

V gene TRBV11-2 combines with J gene TRBJ1-2; D gene uncertain. CDR1 SGHAT and CDR2 FQNNGV come from the germline V gene. V was trimmed by 6 bases and J by 7 bases, leaving 15 bases between them. The CDR3 is 13 residues long. CDR3 sequence: CASRISSTPGYTF. The CDR3 coding sequence is TGTGCCAGCAGAATATCCTCAACACCTGGCTACACCTTC.

The chain couples TRBV23-1 to TRBJ2-4; D gene ambiguous. TRBV23-1 belongs to the ORF category, with a function that is uncertain. The CDR3 contains 15 residues. V lost 3 bases and J 1 base, leaving 10 bases between the germline ends. CDR3 nucleotide sequence: TGCGCCAGCAGTCAGCCCGCCCTTGCCAAAAACATTCAGTACTTC. It specifies CASSQPALAKNIQYF.

V gene TRBV30 combines with J gene TRBJ1-2; D perhaps matches TRBD1 (5 bases). From germline, CDR1 is GTSNPN and CDR2 SVGIG (reference sequence). The CDR3 loop spans 15 amino acids. Trimming took 1 base from V and 5 from J, leaving 17 bases between them. The CDR3 loop is CAWSAGGTNIYGYTF. CDR3 sequence (DNA): TGTGCCTGGAGTGCGGGTGGGACCAATATATATGGCTACACCTTC.

The chain recombines TRBV7-9 with TRBJ1-2; D unclear. Trimming left V 1 base short and J 2 bases short, with 5 bases between. The CDR3 loop spans 13 amino acids. In germline, CDR1 is SEHNR, CDR2 FQNEAQ (reference sequence). The CDR3 region is CASSLGQNYGYTF. The CDR3 nucleotides are TGTGCCAGCAGCTTAGGACAAAACTATGGCTACACCTTC.

The rearrangement joins TRBV14 to TRBJ1-3; D is uncertain. V was trimmed by 1 base and J by 0 bases, leaving 4 bases between them. The CDR3 runs to 14 residues. CDR1 and CDR2 from the germline V gene are SGHDN and FVKESK. The CDR3 sequence is CASSQGHSGNTIYF. The CDR3 DNA reads as TGTGCCAGCAGCCAAGGCCACTCTGGAAACACCATATATTTT.

The V call is TRBV15, the J call TRBJ1-1; TRBD1 might be the D (5 bases). V shed 2 bases and J shed 6 bases, with 10 bases lying between them. This CDR3 is built from 13 residues. The germline CDR1 and CDR2 sequences are LNHNV and YYDKDF (reference sequence). CDR3 sequence reads: CATSRFRGAEAFF. In DNA form, the CDR3 reads TGTGCCACCAGCAGATTCCGGGGCGCTGAAGCTTTCTTT.

This chain links TRBV7-2 with TRBJ2-3; no clear D gene. The V and J ends lost 5 bases and 4 bases respectively, with 7 bases between them. Looked up from germline, CDR1 is SGHTA and CDR2 is FQGNSA. The CDR3 runs 12 residues. For the CDR3, the DNA is TGTGCCAGCAGCCCTGGAGCAGATACGCAGTATTTT. Its protein is CASSPGADTQYF.

This rearrangement joins TRBV3-1 (or the pseudogene TRBV3-2) to TRBJ1-2; no definite D call. Trimming pared 0 bases from V and 5 bases from J, leaving 7 bases between. The length of the CDR3 is 13 residues. The V gene's germline CDR1 is LGHDT and CDR2 YNNKEL (reference sequence). CDR3 nucleotide sequence: TGTGCCAGCAGCCAAGACAGAGAATATGGCTACACCTTC. Its protein product is CASSQDREYGYTF.

The chain links TRBV30 to TRBJ1-1, with D hard to call. The CDR3 spans 13 residues. Trimming removed 4 bases at V and 0 bases at J, with 9 bases between. CDR1 is GTSNPN, CDR2 SVGIG, per germline (reference sequence). CDR3 sequence reads: CAWINPMNTEAFF. For the CDR3, the DNA is TGTGCCTGGATAAATCCCATGAACACTGAAGCTTTCTTT.

This clone was seen a single time. V gene TRBV13 combines with J gene TRBJ2-1, with D uncertain. CDR1 PRHDT and CDR2 FYEKMQ come from the germline V gene (reference sequence). The CDR3 is 15 amino acids. The V gene lost 6 bases and the J gene lost 0 bases, with 12 bases spanning the gap. For the CDR3, the DNA is TGTGCCAGCAGGCGTGTTGGTAGCTCCTACAATGAGCAGTTCTTC. Protein: CASRRVGSSYNEQFF.